The rows below give T cell receptor beta chains drawn from one sample of a study of metastatic and nonmetastatic thyroid tumors. TCRdb re-processed the PCR reads through MiXCR. The repertoire holds about 35,000 clones, with around 17% as singletons. The sequenced sample consisted of blood. These TCRs come from a male donor with papillary thyroid cancer or a benign thyroid nodule (not recorded which). Some clones in this sample may be carry-over from other donors' samples. Each CDR3 is given with its conserved first and last residue. D genes are given only for firm matches. The size of a clone is reported for some rows only, either as once, few or many, or as a class for expanded clones.

D gene	V gene	clone size	J gene	CDR3 protein	CDR3 DNA
-	TRBV6-6	-	TRBJ2-7	CASSYGGPGHEQYF	TGTGCCAGCAGTTACGGGGGACCGGGGCACGAGCAGTACTTC
TRBD2	TRBV5-1	once	TRBJ2-1	CASSSGLADYNEQFF	TGCGCCAGCAGCTCAGGACTAGCGGACTACAATGAGCAGTTCTTC
TRBD1	TRBV3-1	many	TRBJ2-1	CASSTGGLSYNEQFF	TGTGCCAGCAGCACAGGGGGACTTTCCTACAATGAGCAGTTCTTC
-	TRBV15	many	TRBJ1-1	CATSRSGYGDEAFF	TGTGCCACCAGCAGATCCGGATATGGGGACGAAGCTTTCTTT
TRBD1	TRBV13	-	TRBJ1-2	CASSERGTVSNYGYTF	TGTGCCAGCAGCGAGAGGGGGACAGTGAGTAACTATGGCTACACCTTC
-	TRBV4-2	-	TRBJ2-1	CASSQVADNEQFF	TGTGCCAGCAGCCAAGTGGCCGACAATGAGCAGTTCTTC
-	TRBV4-2	-	TRBJ2-7	CASSQEGWSEQYF	TGTGCCAGCAGCCAAGAGGGGTGGTCCGAGCAGTACTTC
TRBD1	TRBV6-1	-	TRBJ2-7	CASSELWTGYYEQYF	TGTGCCAGCAGTGAATTGTGGACAGGTTACTACGAGCAGTACTTC
-	TRBV5-8	once	TRBJ2-7	CASSLGSGDQYF	TGTGCCAGCAGCTTGGGCTCGGGCGATCAGTACTTC
-	TRBV5-5	many	TRBJ2-1	CASSLAGGTYNEQFF	TGTGCCAGCAGCTTGGCTGGGGGGACCTACAATGAGCAGTTCTTC
TRBD2	TRBV2	many	TRBJ2-4	CASSPSGGLAKNIQYF	TGTGCCAGCAGTCCTAGCGGGGGGTTAGCCAAAAACATTCAGTACTTC
TRBD1	TRBV7-3	many	TRBJ1-5	CASSLRNAGGAEALYQPQHF	TGTGCCAGCAGCTTAAGGAACGCAGGGGGCGCGGAAGCCCTTTATCAGCCCCAGCATTTT
-	TRBV6-5	medium-sized	TRBJ1-2	CASSYSGYTF	TGTGCCAGCAGTTACAGTGGCTACACCTTC
-	TRBV7-9	many	TRBJ2-1	CASSLSYRALYNEQFF	TGTGCCAGCAGCTTATCCTACAGGGCCTTATACAATGAGCAGTTCTTC
-	TRBV27	many	TRBJ1-1	CASSPSGGGNTEAFF	TGTGCCAGCAGTCCGTCGGGGGGAGGAAACACTGAAGCTTTCTTT
-	TRBV11-2	many	TRBJ2-2	CASSLSMRANTGELFF	TGTGCCAGCAGCTTAAGTATGCGGGCGAACACCGGGGAGCTGTTTTTT
TRBD1	TRBV12-3/TRBV12-4	medium-sized	TRBJ2-3	CASSLGGQGSDTQYF	TGTGCCAGCAGTTTAGGAGGACAGGGTTCGGATACGCAGTATTTT
-	TRBV6-2/TRBV6-3	medium-sized	TRBJ1-1	CASSYGGLTAFF	TGTGCCAGCAGTTACGGTGGCCTTACGGCTTTCTTT
-	TRBV30	many	TRBJ2-6	CAWTWDQGSSGANVLTF	TGTGCCTGGACTTGGGACCAGGGGTCCTCTGGGGCCAACGTCCTGACTTTC
TRBD1	TRBV6-1	-	TRBJ1-6	CASSAGQENSPLHF	TGTGCCAGCAGTGCGGGACAGGAGAATTCACCCCTCCACTTT
TRBD1	TRBV7-9	many	TRBJ2-1	CASSLLGGRNEQFF	TGTGCCAGCAGCCTTTTAGGGGGCCGGAATGAGCAGTTCTTC
-	TRBV19	-	TRBJ2-1	CASSIAFGRGNEQLF	-
TRBD2	TRBV5-4	many	TRBJ2-5	CASSRTSGGYQETQYF	TGTGCCAGCAGCCGGACTAGCGGGGGGTACCAAGAGACCCAGTACTTC
-	TRBV12-3/TRBV12-4	-	TRBJ2-2	CASSLGPPRAGELFF	TGTGCCAGCAGTTTAGGGCCCCCACGCGCAGGGGAGCTGTTTTTT
-	TRBV28	few	TRBJ1-2	CASSFGRGGGVYTF	TGTGCCAGCAGTTTTGGCAGGGGAGGAGGTGTCTACACCTTC
TRBD2	TRBV19	many	TRBJ2-2	CASSIGGSNTGELFF	TGTGCCAGTAGTATTGGCGGGAGTAACACCGGGGAGCTGTTTTTT
-	TRBV29-1	many	TRBJ2-3	CSVRQSTDTQYF	TGCAGCGTTAGACAGAGCACAGATACGCAGTATTTT
TRBD2	TRBV28	-	TRBJ2-1	CASSLTAAGVDEQFF	TGTGCCAGCAGTTTAACTGCCGCGGGAGTGGATGAGCAGTTCTTC
-	TRBV24-1	many	TRBJ1-5	CATSDLSEPQHF	TGTGCCACCAGTGATTTAAGCGAGCCCCAGCATTTT
-	TRBV10-3	many	TRBJ2-7	CAISEIQGEQYF	TGTGCCATCAGTGAAATCCAGGGCGAGCAGTACTTC
-	TRBV7-9	many	TRBJ2-3	CASSLGGTSTDTQYF	TGTGCCAGCAGCTTAGGCGGGACTAGCACAGATACGCAGTATTTT
TRBD2	TRBV2	few	TRBJ2-3	CASSEERGRADTQYF	TGTGCCAGCAGTGAGGAGCGGGGGAGGGCAGATACGCAGTATTTT
-	TRBV12-3/TRBV12-4	medium-sized	TRBJ2-7	CASSRYPTVRAYEQYF	TGTGCCAGCAGTCGCTACCCGACGGTAAGAGCCTACGAGCAGTACTTC
TRBD2	TRBV6-4	-	TRBJ2-3	CARSELAGGSDTQYF	TGTGCCAGAAGTGAACTAGCGGGTGGGTCAGATACGCAGTATTTT
-	TRBV7-9	many	TRBJ2-7	CASSLEYGPYEQYF	TGTGCCAGCAGCTTAGAGTACGGACCCTACGAGCAGTACTTC
-	TRBV7-6	-	TRBJ2-5	CVSSLGGWQETQYF	TGTGTCAGCAGCTTAGGGGGGTGGCAAGAGACCCAGTACTTC
TRBD2	TRBV6-1	many	TRBJ2-3	CASSSLAGSDTDTQYF	TGTGCCAGCAGTTCGCTAGCGGGAAGTGACACAGATACGCAGTATTTT
-	TRBV5-1	-	TRBJ2-7	CASSLVKVGGYEQYF	TGCGCCAGCAGCTTGGTTAAGGTTGGTGGATACGAGCAGTACTTC
-	TRBV20-1	many	TRBJ2-7	CSARVPPRPEQYF	TGCAGTGCTAGAGTCCCGCCCAGGCCCGAGCAGTACTTC
-	TRBV5-1	many	TRBJ1-5	CASTSYRDSNQPQHF	TGCGCCAGTACCTCCTACAGGGATAGCAATCAGCCCCAGCATTTT
TRBD1	TRBV7-8	many	TRBJ2-7	CASRTGGWGYEQYF	TGTGCCAGCAGGACAGGGGGCTGGGGCTACGAGCAGTACTTC
TRBD2	TRBV19	-	TRBJ2-1	CATRTSVEEVIYNEQFF	TGTGCCACCCGGACTAGCGTCGAGGAGGTGATCTACAATGAGCAGTTCTTC
TRBD1	TRBV5-1	-	TRBJ2-2	CASSSTGLNTGELFF	TGCGCCAGCAGCTCGACAGGGCTGAACACCGGTGAGCTGTTTTTT
TRBD2	TRBV30	few	TRBJ2-5	CACATSGSTETQCF	TGTGCCTGTGCCACTAGCGGGAGTACAGAGACCCAGTGCTTC
-	TRBV5-1	once	TRBJ1-3	CASSWAGAHSGNTIYF	TGCGCCAGCAGCTGGGCGGGCGCTCACTCTGGAAACACCATATATTTT
-	TRBV10-2	many	TRBJ2-5	CASSDQWGETQYF	TGCGCCAGCAGTGATCAGTGGGGAGAGACCCAGTACTTC
TRBD1	TRBV7-6	-	TRBJ1-4	CASSLPTDREGKLFF	TGTGCCAGCAGTTTACCGACGGACAGGGAGGGAAAACTGTTTTTT
TRBD1	TRBV29-1	many	TRBJ2-7	CSVGGGTGAYEQYF	TGCAGCGTTGGGGGGGGGACAGGGGCCTACGAGCAGTACTTC
TRBD1	TRBV19	few	TRBJ2-7	CASSSDRGGMEQYF	TGTGCCAGTAGCTCGGACAGGGGGGGAATGGAGCAGTACTTC
-	TRBV4-1	many	TRBJ2-3	CASTRKSGDSSTDTQYF	TGCGCCAGCACCCGAAAGTCGGGCGATTCTAGCACAGATACGCAGTATTTT
-	TRBV11-1	-	TRBJ2-3	CASSRRVGLEGVIDTQYF	TGTGCCAGCAGCCGACGCGTCGGGCTAGAGGGAGTGATAGATACGCAGTATTTT
-	TRBV5-1	many	TRBJ1-2	CASSITPTTNYGYTF	TGCGCCAGCAGCATTACCCCGACAACTAACTATGGCTACACCTTC
-	TRBV20-1	once	TRBJ2-7	CSARDVWKVGTYEQYF	TGCAGTGCTAGAGATGTGTGGAAGGTAGGGACCTACGAGCAGTACTTC
-	TRBV24-1	many	TRBJ1-2	CATSDRGWDGYTF	TGTGCCACCAGTGATAGAGGGTGGGATGGCTACACCTTC
TRBD1	TRBV28	many	TRBJ1-4	CASSLPDRGREKLFF	TGTGCCAGCAGTTTACCGGACAGGGGGAGGGAAAAACTGTTTTTT
TRBD1	TRBV7-2	-	TRBJ1-4	CASSSDRRPNEKLFF	TGTGCCAGCAGCTCGGACAGGCGACCAAATGAAAAACTGTTTTTT
-	TRBV28	-	TRBJ2-7	CASKLGSIFSYEQYF	TGTGCCAGCAAACTGGGGTCTATCTTCTCATACGAGCAGTACTTC